The clone carrying this T cell receptor (beta chain) occurred a few times. The V gene end was trimmed by 6 bases and the J gene end by 7 bases; junction bases not matched to a gene: 10. Germline V gene lookup returns CDR1 MNHEY and CDR2 SMNVEV (reference sequence). CDR3 length: 15 amino acids. TCRdb's table, derived via immunoSEQ multiplex PCR, lists solely in-frame clones and lacks some. The data show about 81,000 clones, with roughly 93% seen just once and around 2.5% held by the top ten. This sample was included in a study of T cell changes during pregnancy in multiple sclerosis. The clonotype comes from a female donor with multiple sclerosis, enrolled in a pregnancy study. The chain uses TRBV27 and TRBJ2-7; 12 nucleotides agree with TRBD1. This specimen consisted of peripheral blood, obtained in the third trimester of pregnancy. DNA for the CDR3: TGTGCCAGCAGATCCGGGACAGGGGGCTCTAGGGAGCAGTACTTC. It yields the protein CASRSGTGGSREQYF.